The rows below give T cell receptor beta chains drawn from one sample of a study of cytomegalovirus exposure and HLA in healthy donors. Clones were sequenced by immunoSEQ multiplex PCR, and TCRdb holds only the in-frame ones, with some missing. The repertoire holds approximately 200,000 clones, with 65% to 85% as singletons. Sequencing was done on a sample of PBMCs. These receptors came from a young woman in good health and CMV-seronegative. Both conserved end residues are part of each CDR3. A D gene is named only where the DNA matches it firmly. Clone size is not always given. Where it is, it says once, few, many or a class for expanded clones.

J gene | D gene | clone size | V gene | CDR3 protein | CDR3 DNA
TRBJ1-5 | . | . | TRBV4-3 | CASSQKPDQPQHF | TGCGCCAGCAGCCAGAAGCCCGATCAGCCCCAGCATTTT
TRBJ1-6 | TRBD1 | . | TRBV10-3 | CAISEAGQGRSPLHF | TGTGCCATCAGTGAGGCGGGACAGGGACGCTCACCCCTCCACTTT
TRBJ2-7 | . | few | TRBV7-2 | CASSAAFRTYEQYF | TGTGCCAGCAGCGCGGCCTTTCGAACCTACGAGCAGTACTTC
TRBJ1-4 | TRBD1 | . | TRBV5-1 | CASSFGQGNEKLFF | TGCGCCAGCAGCTTTGGACAGGGAAATGAAAAACTGTTTTTT
TRBJ2-5 | . | . | TRBV5-6 | CASSLALVTGGEETQYF | TGTGCCAGCAGCTTGGCCTTGGTAACAGGGGGGGAAGAGACCCAGTACTTC
TRBJ2-2 | TRBD1 | few | TRBV13 | CASSFRDRLAGELFF | TGTGCCAGCAGCTTCCGGGACAGGTTAGCCGGGGAGCTGTTTTTT
TRBJ1-1 | . | . | TRBV6-6 | CASSYPHKNPSQGAFF | TGTGCCAGCAGTTACCCTCACAAGAACCCCTCCCAGGGAGCTTTCTTT
TRBJ2-7 | . | . | TRBV5-4 | CASSVGTGRGPYEQYF | TGTGCCAGCAGCGTTGGCACGGGGAGAGGACCCTACGAGCAGTACTTC
TRBJ2-1 | TRBD2 | . | TRBV10-1 | CASGGSSYNEQFF | TGCGCCAGCGGCGGGAGCTCCTACAATGAGCAGTTCTTC
TRBJ1-5 | . | . | TRBV2 | CASTPNPRGNQPQHF | TGTGCCAGCACCCCCAACCCCCGAGGCAATCAGCCCCAGCATTTT
TRBJ1-2 | TRBD1 | once | TRBV6-5 | CASSYSMSGGNYGYTF | TGTGCCAGCAGTTACTCGATGTCAGGGGGTAACTATGGCTACACCTTC
TRBJ1-1 | . | . | TRBV14 | CASSQFYEKNTEAFF | TGTGCCAGCAGCCAATTTTATGAGAAAAACACTGAAGCTTTCTTT
TRBJ1-5 | . | . | TRBV6-1 | CASSEPAARNQPQHF | TGTGCCAGCAGTGAACCTGCAGCGCGGAATCAGCCCCAGCATTTT
TRBJ1-1 | . | few | TRBV7-7 | CASSLSGGTEAFF | TGTGCCAGCAGCTTATCGGGGGGCACTGAAGCTTTCTTT
TRBJ1-2 | TRBD1 | once | TRBV11-1 | CASSTGDSNYGYTF | TGTGCCAGCAGCACAGGGGACAGTAACTATGGCTACACCTTC
TRBJ2-5 | . | few | TRBV19 | CASSMGGGTQYF | TGTGCCAGTAGTATGGGAGGAGGGACCCAGTACTTC
TRBJ2-3 | TRBD2 | . | TRBV10-3 | CAINTGLAGGTDTQYF | TGTGCCATCAACACGGGACTAGCGGGAGGCACAGATACGCAGTATTTT
TRBJ1-5 | TRBD1 | . | TRBV28 | CASSTTGTGGSNQPQHF | TGTGCCAGCAGTACAACCGGGACAGGGGGTAGCAATCAGCCCCAGCATTTT
TRBJ2-1 | TRBD2 | . | TRBV9 | CASGLAGVYNEQFF | TGTGCCAGCGGACTAGCGGGAGTCTACAATGAGCAGTTCTTC
TRBJ2-3 | TRBD2 | . | TRBV4-1 | CASSQDPPGGDTQYF | TGCGCCAGCAGCCAAGACCCTCCGGGGGGAGATACGCAGTATTTT
TRBJ2-7 | TRBD2 | . | TRBV2 | CASSGLAGVYEQYF | TGTGCCAGCAGCGGACTAGCGGGAGTCTACGAGCAGTACTTC
TRBJ2-3 | TRBD2 | . | TRBV9 | CASSVGGTSGGTDTQYF | TGTGCCAGCAGCGTAGGGGGGACTAGCGGAGGCACAGATACGCAGTATTTT
TRBJ2-3 | . | . | TRBV15 | CATSTRAGTDTQYF | TGTGCCACCAGCACGCGTGCCGGCACAGATACGCAGTATTTT
TRBJ2-7 | TRBD2 | . | TRBV27 | CASSPYLAGAVYEQYF | TGTGCCAGCAGTCCCTATCTAGCGGGGGCGGTATACGAGCAGTACTTC
TRBJ1-1 | TRBD1 | . | TRBV30 | CACHTGTDEAFF | TGTGCCTGTCATACAGGGACAGATGAAGCTTTCTTT
TRBJ1-1 | TRBD1 | . | TRBV28 | CASRVQGVRGLNTEAFF | TGTGCCAGCAGGGTACAGGGGGTAAGGGGTTTGAACACTGAAGCTTTCTTT
TRBJ1-6 | . | . | TRBV5-6 | CASSLINSPLHF | TGTGCCAGCAGCTTGATAAATTCACCCCTCCACTTT
TRBJ1-4 | TRBD1 | . | TRBV18 | CASSPGTDEKLFF | TGTGCCAGCTCACCCGGGACAGACGAAAAACTGTTTTTT
TRBJ2-7 | TRBD2 | . | TRBV19 | CASSRGRTSDEGKYF | TGTGCCAGTAGCCGAGGGCGGACTAGCGATGAGGGGAAGTACTTC
TRBJ1-3 | TRBD1 | . | TRBV2 | CASRGQGDNTIYF | TGTGCCAGCAGGGGACAGGGGGACAACACCATATATTTT
TRBJ1-2 | . | . | TRBV6-5 | CATSGQPPYYGYTF | TGTGCCACCTCAGGGCAGCCCCCTTACTATGGCTACACCTTC
TRBJ1-2 | . | few | TRBV5-1 | CASSLQEDGYTF | TGCGCCAGCAGCTTGCAGGAGGATGGCTACACCTTC
TRBJ2-5 | . | . | TRBV2 | CASSDSPRETQYF | TGTGCCAGCAGCGACTCCCCGCGAGAGACCCAGTACTTC
TRBJ1-2 | . | few | TRBV12-5 | CASGFGGNTGYTF | TGTGCTAGTGGTTTCGGCGGGAATACTGGCTACACCTTC
TRBJ2-3 | TRBD1 | . | TRBV2 | CASSANGQDRGLTDTQYF | TGTGCCAGCAGTGCGAACGGACAGGACAGGGGTTTGACAGATACGCAGTATTTT
TRBJ1-1 | . | . | TRBV30 | CAWKLDREKMNTEAFF | TGTGCCTGGAAATTAGACCGGGAGAAAATGAACACTGAAGCTTTCTTT
TRBJ2-1 | TRBD1 | . | TRBV6-1 | CATPGQGPSVSEQFF | TGTGCCACCCCTGGACAGGGGCCCTCTGTAAGTGAGCAGTTCTTC
TRBJ1-6 | . | . | TRBV28 | CASSLWDSINSPLHF | TGTGCCAGCAGTTTATGGGACAGCATTAATTCCCCCCTCCACTTT
TRBJ2-3 | . | . | TRBV12-2 | CASRLKGGGTDTQYF | TGTGCAAGTCGGCTTAAGGGTGGAGGAACAGATACGCAGTATTTT
TRBJ2-1 | TRBD2 | . | TRBV28 | CASRRGEGQFF | TGTGCCAGCCGGCGGGGGGAGGGGCAGTTCTTC
TRBJ2-1 | TRBD1 | . | TRBV7-3 | CASSPTPQGSNEQFF | TGTGCCAGCAGCCCCACCCCACAGGGGAGCAATGAGCAGTTCTTC
TRBJ1-5 | . | . | TRBV18 | CASSPETSGNQPQHF | TGTGCCAGCTCACCCGAAACGAGTGGCAATCAGCCCCAGCATTTT
TRBJ1-5 | TRBD1 | . | TRBV7-9 | CASSSSGGHQPQHF | TGTGCCAGCAGCTCCTCAGGGGGCCATCAGCCCCAGCATTTT
TRBJ1-4 | TRBD1 | . | TRBV4-1 | CASSHPGQGNEKLFF | TGCGCCAGCAGCCACCCGGGACAGGGGAATGAAAAACTGTTTTTT
TRBJ1-2 | TRBD1 | . | TRBV5-4 | CASSPTTDRAGYTF | TGTGCCAGCAGCCCAACCACGGACAGGGCGGGCTACACCTTC
TRBJ2-2 | . | . | TRBV10-3 | CAISSQGWRTGELFF | TGTGCCATCAGTTCACAGGGCTGGAGGACCGGGGAGCTGTTTTTT
TRBJ2-7 | . | . | TRBV29-1 | CSVLGRVGEQYF | TGCAGCGTTTTAGGCAGGGTTGGGGAGCAGTACTTC
TRBJ1-2 | . | . | TRBV30 | CAWTLLGLNYGYTF | TGTGCCTGGACCCTGTTGGGGCTTAACTATGGCTACACCTTC
TRBJ2-7 | TRBD1 | . | TRBV18 | CASSPGQASYEQYF | TGTGCCAGCTCACCGGGACAGGCCAGCTACGAGCAGTACTTC
TRBJ2-4 | . | . | TRBV28 | CASSLATLAKNIQYF | TGTGCCAGCAGTTTAGCGACATTAGCCAAAAACATTCAGTACTTC
TRBJ1-2 | . | . | TRBV7-2 | CASSLGREDYGYTF | TGTGCCAGCAGCTTAGGCAGGGAAGACTATGGCTACACCTTC
TRBJ1-1 | . | . | TRBV11-2 | CASSYINTEAFF | TGTGCCAGCAGCTACATAAACACTGAAGCTTTCTTT
TRBJ2-7 | TRBD2 | . | TRBV19 | CASGSGDTYEQYF | TGTGCCAGTGGTAGCGGGGATACCTACGAGCAGTACTTC